The clone carrying this T cell receptor beta chain was observed at least ten times. The antigen is undetermined. This CDR3 contains 15 residues. Trimming removed 2 bases from V and 3 bases from J; junction bases left unmatched: 4. Unique molecular identifier tags were affixed to discrete cDNA molecules. TCRdb recomputed calls from the 5' RACE reads with MiXCR, one row per CDR3 protein. This sample has more than 25,000 distinct CDR3 sequences, with 5.1% found just once. The data were taken from a study of early T cells in non-severe SARS-CoV-2 infection. Study as a whole: The study sequenced bulk RNA from unsorted whole blood, with chains unpaired.

Study observations and caveats: Clonotype matching in VDJdb favored anti-spike CD8 responses and did not capture private and CD4 specificities.

Sequenced sample: whole blood. This sequence joins TRBV12-3 or TRBV12-4 and TRBJ2-4, with 7 bases fitting TRBD1. The source of this sequence is an adult who was a healthcare worker with PCR-confirmed SARS-CoV-2 infection or an uninfected control (not recorded which). The CDR3 nucleotides are TGTGCCAGCAGTTTAACAGGGGCAGGCAAAAACATTCAGTACTTC. Translation gives CASSLTGAGKNIQYF.